The T cell receptor beta chain under discussion was sequenced for a study of T cell repertoires in cytomegalovirus infection. Turning to the study itself: The public TCR beta signatures pointed to both CMV infection and matching HLA type.

Broader study findings: Public TCR beta family frequency separated CMV-and-HLA carriers, including in an independent cohort.

TCRdb recomputed calls from the reads with MiXCR, one row per CDR3 protein. This sample carries some 180,000 distinct CDR3 sequences, about 17% of them seen once, and the ten largest clones take almost 25%. This clonotype was seen repeatedly, ten times or more. Antigen: not known. The CDR3 runs 17 residues. The junction had 15 bases not matched to a gene; V was cut back by 5 bases and J by 5 bases. CDR1 and CDR2 (germline): SGHVS, FQNEAQ. Sequencing was done on a sample of CD8+ T cells from PBMCs. This chain links TRBV7-8 with TRBJ2-5; 9 bases match TRBD2. This receptor was taken from a human donor in good health (CMV status not recorded). Some clones in this sample may be carry-over from other donors' samples. CDR3 DNA: TGTGCCAGCAGCCTCTCCGAGGCCGCGCGGGGGGGGGAGACCCAGTACTTC. It yields the protein CASSLSEAARGGETQYF.